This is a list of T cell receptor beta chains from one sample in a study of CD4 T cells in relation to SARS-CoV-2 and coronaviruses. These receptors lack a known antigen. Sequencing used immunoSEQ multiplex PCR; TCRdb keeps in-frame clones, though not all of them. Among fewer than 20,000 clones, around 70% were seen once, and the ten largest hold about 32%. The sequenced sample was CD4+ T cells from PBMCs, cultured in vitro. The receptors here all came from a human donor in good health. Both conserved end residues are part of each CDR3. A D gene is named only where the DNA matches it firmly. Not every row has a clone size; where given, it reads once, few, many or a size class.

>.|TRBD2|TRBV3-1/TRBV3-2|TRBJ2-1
CASSLRLAGGRNEQFF
TGTGCCAGCAGCCTGAGACTAGCGGGAGGGAGGAATGAGCAGTTCTTC
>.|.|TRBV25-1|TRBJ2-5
CASSTRTGSVLETQYF
TGTGCCAGCAGTACCCGAACGGGGAGCGTTTTAGAGACCCAGTACTTC
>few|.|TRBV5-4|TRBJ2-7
CASGDLISYEQYF
TGTGCCAGCGGAGACTTGATCTCCTACGAGCAGTACTTC
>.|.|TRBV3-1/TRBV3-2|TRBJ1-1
CASSQVLAGEAFF
TGTGCCAGCAGCCAAGTTTTGGCAGGGGAAGCTTTCTTT
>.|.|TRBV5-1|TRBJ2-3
CASSSTKEGSTQYF
TGCGCCAGCAGCTCTACGAAGGAGGGGAGTACGCAGTATTTT
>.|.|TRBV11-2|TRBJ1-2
CASSLAPGGTFGYTF
TGTGCCAGCAGCTTAGCTCCGGGGGGGACTTTTGGCTACACCTTC
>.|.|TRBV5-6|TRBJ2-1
CASSLGLQAHEQFF
TGTGCCAGCAGCTTGGGGCTGCAGGCCCATGAGCAGTTCTTC
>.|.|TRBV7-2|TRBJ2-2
CASSLGAGIGELFF
TGTGCCAGCAGCTTAGGGGCCGGGATCGGGGAGCTGTTTTTT
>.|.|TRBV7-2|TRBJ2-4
CASGGGGQNIQYF
TGTGCCAGCGGAGGAGGGGGGCAAAACATTCAGTACTTC
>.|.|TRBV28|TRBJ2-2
CASSFRQANTGELFF
TGTGCCAGCAGTTTTCGCCAGGCGAACACCGGGGAGCTGTTTTTT
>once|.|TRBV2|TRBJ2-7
CATKVDRLGAEYEQYF
TGTGCCACCAAAGTCGACAGACTCGGGGCCGAATACGAGCAGTACTTC
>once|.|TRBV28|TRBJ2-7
CASSLFLTSSYEQYF
TGTGCCAGCAGTTTATTTTTGACAAGCTCCTACGAGCAGTACTTC
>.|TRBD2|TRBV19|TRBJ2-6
CASSMEAGGLLTGANVLTF
TGTGCCAGTAGTATGGAGGCGGGAGGGCTACTGACCGGGGCCAACGTCCTGACTTTC
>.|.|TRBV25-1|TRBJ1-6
CASRQQGAGFYNSPLHF
TGTGCCAGCAGGCAACAGGGCGCGGGATTCTATAATTCACCCCTCCACTTT
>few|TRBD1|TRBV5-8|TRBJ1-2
CASSSDRERGYTF
TGTGCCAGCAGCTCCGACAGGGAAAGGGGCTACACCTTC
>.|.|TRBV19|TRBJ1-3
CASSNRASSGNTIYF
TGTGCCAGTAGTAACCGGGCCAGCTCTGGAAACACCATATATTTT
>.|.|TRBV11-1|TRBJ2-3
CASSLGVSATDTQYF
TGTGCCAGCAGCCTGGGGGTCTCAGCCACAGATACGCAGTATTTT
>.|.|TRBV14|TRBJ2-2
CASSLLLVPGELFF
TGTGCCAGCAGCCTGTTACTAGTGCCCGGGGAGCTGTTTTTT
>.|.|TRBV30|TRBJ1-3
CAWESTAQGNTIYF
TGTGCCTGGGAATCTACCGCTCAGGGAAACACCATATATTTT
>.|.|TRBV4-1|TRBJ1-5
CASSSAWGSNQPQHF
TGCGCCAGCAGCTCGGCCTGGGGAAGCAATCAGCCCCAGCATTTT
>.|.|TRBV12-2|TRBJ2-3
CASRLEWWEGSTDTQYF
TGTGCAAGTCGCTTAGAATGGTGGGAGGGCAGCACAGATACGCAGTATTTT
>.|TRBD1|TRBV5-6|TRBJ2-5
CASSLRTGGGLETQYF
TGTGCCAGCAGCTTAAGGACAGGGGGCGGTTTAGAGACCCAGTACTTC
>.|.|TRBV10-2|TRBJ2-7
CASSEFTYLYEQYF
TGCGCCAGCAGTGAGTTTACCTACCTTTACGAGCAGTACTTC
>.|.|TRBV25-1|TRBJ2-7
CASSERGITYEQYF
TGTGCCAGCAGTGAACGAGGGATCACCTACGAGCAGTACTTC
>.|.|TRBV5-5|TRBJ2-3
CAATGPRGDTQYF
TGTGCCGCCACGGGACCCCGGGGGGATACGCAGTATTTT